Below are 6 T cell receptor beta chains sequenced from a single sample in a study of blood T cell repertoires in COVID-19 (dated by TCRdb to the early 2020s). The protocol used for the library was the immunoSEQ multiplex PCR assay. TCRdb mirrors the immuneACCESS table, restricted to in-frame sequences. Some clones are absent from its copies; in checked studies, under half trace to an unresolved V gene, and the reason for the others is unknown. The sample has 80,000 to 100,000 clones on record, approximately 86% of them singletons. The leading ten clones occupy about a tenth of the sample. Sequencing was carried out using peripheral blood. These receptors all stem from a man in his fifties with acute or convalescent COVID-19.

The chain has TRBV12-3 or TRBV12-4 and TRBJ1-1, with D uncertain. The CDR3 runs to 13 residues. V lost 3 bases to trimming and J lost 1 base, with 6 bases between them. CDR3 sequence: CASSFTRNTEAFF. CDR3 bases: TGTGCCAGCAGTTTTACAAGGAACACTGAAGCTTTCTTT.

This chain joins TRBV9 and TRBJ1-1, with 8 nucleotides matching TRBD1. Germline-derived CDR1 and CDR2 are SGDLS and YYNGEE. V shed 3 bases and J 4 bases; nucleotides not matched to a gene: 5. The CDR3 sequence is 14 residues long. The CDR3 coding sequence is TGTGCCAGCAGCGCGGAGACAGGGGCCACTGAAGCTTTCTTT. Its protein is CASSAETGATEAFF.

The count of this clone is one. DNA of the CDR3: TGTGCCAGCTCACCACCGACGGGGAACTATGGCTACACCTTC. This codes for CASSPPTGNYGYTF. The J gene is TRBJ1-2, the V gene TRBV18; D gene uncertain. The V end was cut by 0 bases, the J end by 2 bases, with 7 bases between. Germline loops: CDR1 KGHSH, CDR2 LQKENI. The CDR3 totals 14 residues.

The chain employs TRBV7-2 and TRBJ2-1, with TRBD2 identical over 7 bases. CDR1 is SGHTA, CDR2 FQGNSA, per germline. The V and J ends lost 2 bases and 5 bases, in that order; junction bases with no gene match: 6. The CDR3 has 15 amino acids. The CDR3 sequence: CASSLWPSGDNEQFF. The CDR3 DNA reads as TGTGCCAGCAGCTTATGGCCTAGCGGAGACAATGAGCAGTTCTTC.

The V and J genes are TRBV19 and TRBJ1-1; D is uncertain. CDR1 is LNHDA and CDR2 is SQIVND in the germline V gene (reference sequence). Deletions cut 1 base from V and 1 base from J, with 7 bases between. CDR3 length: 14 amino acids. This CDR3 is CASSIVPGNTEAFF. The CDR3 nucleotides are TGTGCCAGTAGTATAGTTCCAGGGAACACTGAAGCTTTCTTT.

This rearrangement joins TRBV6-5 to TRBJ1-1; 9 bases map to TRBD1. Germline V lookup: CDR1 MNHEY, CDR2 SVGAGI. Trimming removed 6 bases from V and 0 bases from J; junction bases left unmatched: 5. This CDR3 has 15 residues. In DNA, the CDR3 is TGTGCCAGCAGGACTGGACAGGGGCTGAACACTGAAGCTTTCTTT. Translating gives CASRTGQGLNTEAFF.